This T cell receptor (beta chain) comes out of a study of blood T cell repertoires in COVID-19. Overall study: Nucleic acid was either cDNA or gDNA, and it came from T cells, B-cell-depleted T cells, or PBMCs.

Germline trimming cut 4 bases from V and 7 bases from J; bases unmatched to any gene: 7. Germline lookup yields CDR1 LGHNA and CDR2 YNFKEQ. The CDR3 extends over 15 amino acids. Study processing details: Reference gene primer amplification gave estimated nucleated cell counts. The data were produced by immunoSEQ multiplex PCR, yet TCRdb's version contains in-frame clones alone and is incomplete. The V and J calls and clone size come from that table; D and trimming were worked out from the DNA. The sample yields about 400,000 clones, about 83% seen once. This receptor was obtained from a woman between 45 and 60 years old who had recovered from COVID-19. The chain is built from TRBV4-2 and TRBJ1-2; 12 nucleotides line up with TRBD1. Specimen: PBMCs or T cells enriched from blood (not recorded which). The CDR3 nucleotides are TGTGCCAGCAGCCCTGGGGACAGGGGGCTGGTTGGCTACACCTTC. Encoded protein: CASSPGDRGLVGYTF.